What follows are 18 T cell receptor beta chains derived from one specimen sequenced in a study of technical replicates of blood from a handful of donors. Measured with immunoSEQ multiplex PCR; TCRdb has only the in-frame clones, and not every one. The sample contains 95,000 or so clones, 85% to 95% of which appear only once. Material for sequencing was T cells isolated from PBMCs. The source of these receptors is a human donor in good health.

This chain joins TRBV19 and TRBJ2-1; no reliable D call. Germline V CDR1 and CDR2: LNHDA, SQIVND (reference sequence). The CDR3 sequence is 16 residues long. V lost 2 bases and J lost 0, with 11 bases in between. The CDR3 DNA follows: TGTGCCAGTAGTATAACCCCAACGAGCTCCTACAATGAGCAGTTCTTC. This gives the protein CASSITPTSSYNEQFF.

DNA of the CDR3: TGCGCCAGCAGCAATCAGGGACCGCGGGATCTCACCTTC. Encoded protein: CASSNQGPRDLTF. This chain joins TRBV5-1 and TRBJ1-2, with TRBD1 as a possible D gene (5 bases). Trimming took 4 bases from V and 13 from J, leaving 20 bases between them. Germline lookup yields CDR1 SGHRS and CDR2 YFSETQ. This CDR3 comprises 13 residues.

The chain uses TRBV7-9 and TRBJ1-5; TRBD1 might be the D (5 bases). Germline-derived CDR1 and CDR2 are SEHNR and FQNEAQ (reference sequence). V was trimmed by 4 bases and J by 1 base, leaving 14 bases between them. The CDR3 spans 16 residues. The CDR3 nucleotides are TGTGCCAGCAGCTCGAAACAGACAGAAAGCAATCAGCCCCAGCATTTT. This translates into CASSSKQTESNQPQHF.

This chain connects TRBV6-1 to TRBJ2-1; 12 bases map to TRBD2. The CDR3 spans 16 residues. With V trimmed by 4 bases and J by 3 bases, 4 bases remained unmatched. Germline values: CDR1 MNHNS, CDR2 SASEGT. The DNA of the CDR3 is TGTGCCAGCAGTGGCGAGACTAGCGGGAGCTACAATGAGCAGTTCTTC. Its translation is CASSGETSGSYNEQFF.

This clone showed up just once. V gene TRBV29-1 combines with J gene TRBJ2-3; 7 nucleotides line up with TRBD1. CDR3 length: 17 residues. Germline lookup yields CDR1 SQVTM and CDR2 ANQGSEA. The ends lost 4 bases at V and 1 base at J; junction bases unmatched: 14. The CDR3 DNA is TGCAGCGTTGTCAGACAGGGCGGTTTATATCGCACAGATACGCAGTATTTT. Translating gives CSVVRQGGLYRTDTQYF.

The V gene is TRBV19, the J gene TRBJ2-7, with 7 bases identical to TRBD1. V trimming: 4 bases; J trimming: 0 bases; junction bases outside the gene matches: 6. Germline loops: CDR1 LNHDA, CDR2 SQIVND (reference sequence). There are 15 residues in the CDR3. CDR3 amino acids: CASSTGTEVSYEQYF. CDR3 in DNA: TGTGCCAGTAGTACCGGGACAGAGGTCTCCTACGAGCAGTACTTC.

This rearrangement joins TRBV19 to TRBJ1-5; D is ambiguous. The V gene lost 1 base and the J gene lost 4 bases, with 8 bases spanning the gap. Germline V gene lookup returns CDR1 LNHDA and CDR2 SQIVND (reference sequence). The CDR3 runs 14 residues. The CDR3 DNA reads TGTGCCAGTAGTATAGTACACGTAAATCAGCCCCAGCATTTT. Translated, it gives CASSIVHVNQPQHF.

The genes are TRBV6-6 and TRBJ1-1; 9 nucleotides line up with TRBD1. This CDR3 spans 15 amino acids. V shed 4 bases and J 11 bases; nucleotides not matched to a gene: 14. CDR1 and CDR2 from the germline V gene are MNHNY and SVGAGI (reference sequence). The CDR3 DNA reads TGTGCCAGCAGTTCCGCATGGACAGGGGATAATGGGGCTTTCTTT. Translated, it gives CASSSAWTGDNGAFF.

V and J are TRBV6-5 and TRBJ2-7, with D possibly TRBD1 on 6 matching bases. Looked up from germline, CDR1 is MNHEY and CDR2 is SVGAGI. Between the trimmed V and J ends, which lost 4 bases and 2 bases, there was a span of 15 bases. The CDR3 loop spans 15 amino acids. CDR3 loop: CASSSPSGQTYEQYF. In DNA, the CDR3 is TGTGCCAGCAGTTCTCCTAGTGGACAGACCTACGAGCAGTACTTC.

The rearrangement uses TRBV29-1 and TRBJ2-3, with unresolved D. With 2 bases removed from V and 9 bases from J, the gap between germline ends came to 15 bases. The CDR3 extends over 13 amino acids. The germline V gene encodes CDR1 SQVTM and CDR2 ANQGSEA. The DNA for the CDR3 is TGCAGCGTTGAAAATGCAGTTCAGTCGACGCAGTATTTT. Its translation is CSVENAVQSTQYF.

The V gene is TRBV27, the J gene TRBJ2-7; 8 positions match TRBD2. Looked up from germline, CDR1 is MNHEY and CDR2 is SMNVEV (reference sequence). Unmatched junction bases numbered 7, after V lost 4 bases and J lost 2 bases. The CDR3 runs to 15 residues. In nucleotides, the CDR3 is TGTGCCAGCAGTTGGCAGCGGGAGTCCCCCTACGAGCAGTACTTC. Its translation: CASSWQRESPYEQYF.

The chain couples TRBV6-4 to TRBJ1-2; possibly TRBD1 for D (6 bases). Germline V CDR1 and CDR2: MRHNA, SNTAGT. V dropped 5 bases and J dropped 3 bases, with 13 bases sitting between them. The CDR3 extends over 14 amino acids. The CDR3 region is CASSLQGPYYGYTF. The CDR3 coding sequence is TGTGCCAGCAGTTTACAGGGACCCTACTATGGCTACACCTTC.

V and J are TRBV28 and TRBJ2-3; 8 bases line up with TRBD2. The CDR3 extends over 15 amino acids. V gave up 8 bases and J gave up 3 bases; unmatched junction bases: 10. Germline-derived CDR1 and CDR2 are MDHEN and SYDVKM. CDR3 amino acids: CASVLRGAPTDTQYF. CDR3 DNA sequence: TGTGCCAGCGTATTGCGGGGGGCGCCGACAGATACGCAGTATTTT.

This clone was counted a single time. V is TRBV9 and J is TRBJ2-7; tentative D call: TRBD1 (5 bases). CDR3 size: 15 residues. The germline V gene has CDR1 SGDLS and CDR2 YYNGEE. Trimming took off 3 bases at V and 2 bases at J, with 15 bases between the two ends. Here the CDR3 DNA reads TGTGCCAGCAGCGCGTATTCAGGGTTGCCCTACGAGCAGTACTTC. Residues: CASSAYSGLPYEQYF.

The CDR3 region has the DNA TGTGCCAGCAGTTTTTTAGAGAACGATGAGCAGTTCTTC. Protein: CASSFLENDEQFF. This rearrangement joins TRBV28 to TRBJ2-1, with D unresolved. Germline V gene sequence: CDR1 MDHEN, CDR2 SYDVKM. This CDR3 has 13 amino acids. Trimming left V 3 bases short and J 8 bases short, with 11 bases between.

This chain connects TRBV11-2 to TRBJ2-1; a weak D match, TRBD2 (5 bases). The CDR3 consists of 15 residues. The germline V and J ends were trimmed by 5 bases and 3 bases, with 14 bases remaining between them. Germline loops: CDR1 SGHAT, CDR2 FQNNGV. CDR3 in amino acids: CASSRTQEYYNEQFF. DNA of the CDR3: TGTGCCAGCAGCCGGACTCAAGAGTACTACAATGAGCAGTTCTTC.

CDR3 nucleotide sequence: TGTGCCAGCAGCTTAGGGCTAGCGGCAGATACGCAGTATTTT. This encodes CASSLGLAADTQYF. The chain links TRBV7-7 to TRBJ2-3, with 7 bases lining up with TRBD2. Germline CDR1 is SSHAT and CDR2 is FNYEAQ (reference sequence). This CDR3 contains 14 residues. Trimming took 1 base from V and 4 from J; bases not matched to a gene: 2.

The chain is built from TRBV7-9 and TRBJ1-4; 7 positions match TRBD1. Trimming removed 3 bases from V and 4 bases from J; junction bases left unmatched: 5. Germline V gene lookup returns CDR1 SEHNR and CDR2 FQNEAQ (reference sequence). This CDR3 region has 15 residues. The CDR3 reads CASSFWGQINEKLFF. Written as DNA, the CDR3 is TGTGCCAGCAGCTTCTGGGGACAGATTAATGAAAAACTGTTTTTT.